This TCR beta chain is drawn from a study of cytomegalovirus exposure and HLA in healthy donors. Notes on the study in general: Most observed TCR sequences were rare, whereas some public TCRs were detected in many donors. As was reported, the classifier diagnosed cytomegalovirus status with high specificity and sensitivity.

This CDR3 comprises 14 residues. Germline trimming cut 10 bases from V and 1 base from J; bases unmatched to any gene: 7. From germline, CDR1 is WSHSY and CDR2 SAAADI. To note about this clone: Its target is unknown.

Repertoires were generated with immunoSEQ multiplex PCR, while TCRdb's copy carries only in-frame clones and drops some. Of more than 90,000 clones listed, roughly nine tenths are singletons. The clonotype originates from a man younger than 35 in good health and CMV-seropositive. The sequencing sample was made of PBMCs. This rearrangement joins TRBV10-2 to TRBJ2-3; TRBD2 aligns across 8 bases. CDR3 DNA sequence: TGCGCCACGGGGGTAGCGGGGCGCACAGATACGCAGTATTTT. Protein sequence: CATGVAGRTDTQYF.